The next 28 T cell receptor beta chains were all read from a single sample in a study of blood T cell repertoires in COVID-19. The data were produced by immunoSEQ multiplex PCR, yet TCRdb's version contains in-frame clones alone and is incomplete. The data hold some 220,000 clones, with 80% to 90% observed a single time. The sample taken for sequencing was peripheral blood. The origin of the receptors is a man between 50 and 59 years old who had recovered from COVID-19.

The chain joins TRBV5-1 to TRBJ1-3, with TRBD1 matching 7 bases. Germline CDR1 is SGHRS and CDR2 is YFSETQ. With V trimmed by 4 bases and J by 0 bases, 4 bases remained unmatched. The CDR3 loop spans 15 amino acids. CDR3 DNA sequence: TGCGCCAGCAGCCGGGACAGCGACTCTGGAAACACCATATATTTT. Translating it yields CASSRDSDSGNTIYF.

The J gene is TRBJ2-1, the V gene TRBV18; 7 bases align to TRBD2. The CDR3 is made up of 14 amino acids. V gave up 3 bases and J gave up 5 bases; unmatched junction bases: 4. Per germline, CDR1 KGHSH and CDR2 LQKENI. The chain's CDR3 is CASSPLAGDNEQFF. CDR3 bases: TGTGCCAGCTCACCTCTGGCGGGAGACAATGAGCAGTTCTTC. Full variable domain (outside the CDR3, taken from reference TRBV18 and TRBJ2-1): NAGVMQNPRHLVRRRGQEARLRCSPMKGHSHVYWYRQLPEEGLKFMVYLQKENIIDESGMPKERFSAEFPKEGPSILRIQQVVRGDSAAYFCASSPLAGDNEQFFGPGTRLTVL.

The rearrangement joins TRBV11-2 to TRBJ2-7, with unresolved D. CDR1 and CDR2 from the germline V gene are SGHAT and FQNNGV. This CDR3 has 14 amino acids. Trimming cost V 7 bases and J 0 bases, with 13 bases left between them. This CDR3 reads CASKSSGSSYEQYF. CDR3 coding DNA: TGTGCCAGCAAGTCCTCAGGTAGCTCCTACGAGCAGTACTTC.

The chain carries TRBV6-5 and TRBJ2-5, with 7 bases fitting TRBD1. CDR3 length: 14 residues. The V and J ends lost 5 bases and 5 bases, in that order; junction bases with no gene match: 8. Per germline, CDR1 MNHEY and CDR2 SVGAGI. CDR3 in amino acids: CASSRQGSKETQYF. DNA of the CDR3: TGTGCCAGCAGTCGACAGGGTTCGAAGGAGACCCAGTACTTC.

The V and J genes are TRBV24-1 and TRBJ2-2; TRBD2 is a possible D gene (5 bases). This CDR3 spans 15 amino acids. Between the trimmed V and J ends, which lost 1 base and 1 base, there was a span of 6 bases. Germline V CDR1 and CDR2: KGHDR, SFDVKD. The CDR3 sequence: CATSDLGLNTGELFF. The CDR3 coding sequence is TGTGCCACCAGTGATTTAGGACTGAACACCGGGGAGCTGTTTTTT.

This chain connects TRBV27 to TRBJ2-7; TRBD2 agrees at 7 bases. The trim removed 0 bases at V and 2 bases at J, leaving 4 bases unmatched. There are 15 residues in the CDR3. Germline V lookup: CDR1 MNHEY, CDR2 SMNVEV (reference sequence). DNA for the CDR3: TGTGCCAGCAGTTTATCCGCGGGAGCTACCTACGAGCAGTACTTC. Amino acid sequence: CASSLSAGATYEQYF.

The chain combines TRBV3-1 (or the pseudogene TRBV3-2) with TRBJ2-5; perhaps TRBD2 as D (6 bases). CDR1 is LGHDT, CDR2 YNNKEL, per germline (reference sequence). Trimming took off 0 bases at V and 9 bases at J, with 26 bases between the two ends. The CDR3 covers 18 residues. The CDR3 spells CASSQDGVGRRVVGAQYF. The DNA for the CDR3 is TGTGCCAGCAGCCAAGATGGCGTCGGCAGGAGGGTTGTTGGGGCCCAGTACTTC.

This chain joins TRBV13 and TRBJ1-3, with D uncertain. Trimming took off 5 bases at V and 0 bases at J, with 23 bases between the two ends. Germline V gene data show CDR1 as PRHDT and CDR2 as FYEKMQ (reference sequence). This CDR3 contains 19 residues. The CDR3: CASSNTGWALSSSGNTIYF. Written as DNA, the CDR3 is TGTGCCAGCAGCAACACGGGATGGGCGCTGAGTTCCTCTGGAAACACCATATATTTT. Supplemented by reference TRBV13 and TRBJ1-3, the full variable domain reads AAGVIQSPRHLIKEKRETATLKCYPIPRHDTVYWYQQGPGQDPQFLISFYEKMQSDKGSIPDRFSAQQFSDYHSELNMSSLELGDSALYFCASSNTGWALSSSGNTIYFGEGSWLTVV.

The chain has TRBV7-8 and TRBJ2-7; 7 nucleotides agree with TRBD1. Germline V CDR1 and CDR2: SGHVS, FQNEAQ. V shed 5 bases and J 0 bases; nucleotides not matched to a gene: 13. The CDR3 extends over 17 amino acids. The CDR3 spells CASSTRPGTVNSYEQYF. CDR3 nucleotides: TGTGCCAGCAGCACCCGGCCCGGGACAGTAAACTCCTACGAGCAGTACTTC.

This chain connects TRBV5-1 to TRBJ2-5, with no clear D. Germline V lookup: CDR1 SGHRS, CDR2 YFSETQ. The V end lost 0 bases, the J end lost 3 bases, and 9 bases lay between the germline ends. The CDR3 contains 14 residues. The CDR3: CASSLGPVEETQYF. CDR3 in DNA: TGCGCCAGCAGCTTGGGTCCAGTGGAAGAGACCCAGTACTTC. The whole variable domain, remainder taken from reference TRBV5-1 and TRBJ2-5, is KAGVTQTPRYLIKTRGQQVTLSCSPISGHRSVSWYQQTPGQGLQFLFEYFSETQRNKGNFPGRFSGRQFSNSRSEMNVSTLELGDSALYLCASSLGPVEETQYFGPGTRLLVL.

V gene TRBV5-1 combines with J gene TRBJ2-5; 10 positions agree with TRBD1. The CDR3 runs 15 residues. Germline values: CDR1 SGHRS, CDR2 YFSETQ. V shed 0 bases and J 4 bases; nucleotides not matched to a gene: 3. The CDR3 DNA follows: TGCGCCAGCAGCTTGGGACAGGGGGCAGGAGAGACCCAGTACTTC. Translated: CASSLGQGAGETQYF.

This chain uses TRBV7-2 with TRBJ2-7; D ambiguous. The CDR3 runs to 13 residues. The germline V gene encodes CDR1 SGHTA and CDR2 FQGNSA. V lost 1 base, J lost 3 bases, and 7 bases lay in between. Here the CDR3 DNA reads TGTGCCAGCAGCTTAGACGTCAGCTACGAGCAGTACTTC. Its translation: CASSLDVSYEQYF.

The chain joins TRBV25-1 to TRBJ2-7; 8 nucleotides line up with TRBD1. The V gene's germline CDR1 is MGHDK and CDR2 SYGVNS. This CDR3 region has 14 residues. V dropped 4 bases and J dropped 9; count of bases not matched to a gene: 11. The CDR3 coding sequence is TGTGCCAGCAGTGGGACAGGACAGGGTCGAAGGCAGTACTTC. This encodes CASSGTGQGRRQYF.

This clone was found a few times. This chain connects TRBV19 to TRBJ2-7, with TRBD1 identical over 8 bases. CDR1 is LNHDA and CDR2 is SQIVND in the germline V gene (reference sequence). CDR3 size: 15 residues. With V trimmed by 3 bases and J by 2 bases, 6 bases remained unmatched. The CDR3 nucleotides read TGTGCCAGTAGTATTGGCGGACAGGGCCCCTACGAGCAGTACTTC. Its protein is CASSIGGQGPYEQYF.

The chain carries TRBV20-1 and TRBJ2-1; 7 nucleotides align to TRBD2. The trim removed 5 bases at V and 0 bases at J, leaving 7 bases unmatched. The CDR3 extends over 15 amino acids. From germline, CDR1 is DFQATT and CDR2 SNEGSKA (reference sequence). The CDR3: CSACASGRSYNEQFF. DNA of the CDR3: TGCAGTGCTTGTGCTAGCGGTCGCTCCTACAATGAGCAGTTCTTC.

This sequence joins TRBV28 and TRBJ2-1, with TRBD2 identical over 8 bases. V gave up 3 bases and J gave up 8 bases; unmatched junction bases: 6. The germline V gene encodes CDR1 MDHEN and CDR2 SYDVKM. The CDR3 covers 14 residues. The CDR3 DNA is TGTGCCAGCAGTTTGACCGGGAGGGCCGATGAGCAGTTCTTC. Encoded protein: CASSLTGRADEQFF.

Worth noting for this clone: A junction boundary mismatches the germline segment, possibly from a read error. V is TRBV13 and J is TRBJ2-7, with 7 bases matching TRBD2. The CDR3 runs to 15 residues. The germline CDR1 and CDR2 sequences are PRHDT and FYEKMQ (reference sequence). The CDR3 region is CASSLDPGGSSEQYF. CDR3 sequence (DNA): TGTGCCAGCAGCTTAGATCCGGGAGGCTCCTCCGAGCAGTACTTC.

The CDR3 DNA is TGTGCCAGCAGACGGAGGCAGACAACTAATGAAAAACTGTTTTTT. Translating it yields CASRRRQTTNEKLFF. V gene TRBV27 combines with J gene TRBJ1-4; no definite D call. The V gene's germline CDR1 is MNHEY and CDR2 SMNVEV (reference sequence). The CDR3 runs 15 residues. Between the trimmed V and J ends, which lost 6 bases and 0 bases, there was a span of 11 bases. Looking up the rest from reference TRBV27 and TRBJ1-4 gives the full variable domain: EAQVTQNPRYLITVTGKKLTVTCSQNMNHEYMSWYRQDPGLGLRQIYYSMNVEVTDKGDVPEGYKVSRKEKRNFPLILESPSPNQTSLYFCASRRRQTTNEKLFFGSGTQLSVL.

This clone has more than one count but fewer than ten. The chain uses TRBV7-9 and TRBJ1-2; D may be TRBD1 (5 bases). Germline V gives CDR1 SEHNR, CDR2 FQNEAQ (reference sequence). V lost 1 base and J 5 bases, leaving 8 bases between the germline ends. The CDR3 runs 13 residues. The CDR3 DNA reads as TGTGCCAGCAGCTTAGGACAGAATTATGGCTACACCTTC. Its protein product is CASSLGQNYGYTF.

This chain links TRBV28 with TRBJ1-4; 12 positions match TRBD1. Germline V lookup: CDR1 MDHEN, CDR2 SYDVKM. V shed 8 bases, J shed 8 bases, and the junction held 9 bases outside the gene matches. This CDR3 has 15 residues. CDR3 in amino acids: CASGGQGALREKLFF. In DNA, the CDR3 is TGTGCCAGCGGGGGACAGGGGGCCCTCAGGGAAAAACTGTTTTTT. The full variable domain, completed using reference TRBV28 and TRBJ1-4, is DVKVTQSSRYLVKRTGEKVFLECVQDMDHENMFWYRQDPGLGLRLIYFSYDVKMKEKGDIPEGYSVSREKKERFSLILESASTNQTSMYLCASGGQGALREKLFFGSGTQLSVL.

This chain uses TRBV25-1 with TRBJ1-1, with D possibly TRBD1 on 5 matching bases. CDR1 MGHDK and CDR2 SYGVNS come from the germline V gene. Trimming cost V 4 bases and J 4 bases, with 16 bases left between them. This CDR3 has 15 residues. The CDR3 nucleotides read TGTGCCAGCAGTGCCCATAGCCGGGGGGGCACTGAAGCTTTCTTT. Its translation: CASSAHSRGGTEAFF.

The CDR3 loop reads CASSAVGLAVADTQYF. CDR3 DNA: TGTGCCAGCAGCGCTGTCGGACTAGCCGTCGCAGATACGCAGTATTTT. This rearrangement joins TRBV9 to TRBJ2-3, with 8 bases aligning to TRBD2. From germline, CDR1 is SGDLS and CDR2 YYNGEE. The CDR3 totals 16 residues. With 3 bases clipped from V and 4 bases from J, the junction kept 10 bases outside the gene matches.

This clone is a singleton in its sample. This chain links TRBV6-6 with TRBJ2-3; 13 bases line up with TRBD2. In germline, CDR1 is MNHNY, CDR2 SVGAGI (reference sequence). After removal of 4 bases from V and 8 bases from J, the junction contained 9 bases not matched to a gene. This CDR3 comprises 16 residues. CDR3 in amino acids: CASSWGTSGKSATQYF. The CDR3 DNA is TGTGCCAGCAGTTGGGGGACTAGCGGGAAGTCAGCTACGCAGTATTTT.

CDR3 nucleotides: TGTGCCAGCAGCTTGGGGGGGACTCTTTACAATGAGCAGTTCTTC. The encoded protein is CASSLGGTLYNEQFF. V and J are TRBV5-5 and TRBJ2-1; D possibly corresponds to TRBD2 (6 bases). The CDR3 contains 15 residues. Germline V gene data show CDR1 as SGHKS and CDR2 as YYEKEE (reference sequence). V was clipped by 0 bases and J by 4 bases, with 11 bases between them.

The genes are TRBV29-1 and TRBJ2-3; 9 positions match TRBD2. There are 15 residues in the CDR3. The V gene's germline CDR1 is SQVTM and CDR2 ANQGSEA. Trimming took 5 bases from V and 5 from J; bases not matched to a gene: 11. This CDR3 is CSVRLAAALGDTQYF. The CDR3 DNA follows: TGCAGCGTTAGACTAGCGGCAGCCTTGGGAGATACGCAGTATTTT.

The rearrangement uses TRBV6-1 and TRBJ1-2; TRBD1 is a possible D gene (5 bases). The germline gives CDR1 MNHNS, CDR2 SASEGT. CDR3 length: 18 residues. Trimming left V 1 base short and J 6 bases short, with 24 bases between. CDR3 bases: TGTGCCAGCAGTGAAGGGCCGGTCGGCTTCACAGGTTTCAATGGCTACACCTTC. Residues: CASSEGPVGFTGFNGYTF.

This sequence joins TRBV3-1 (or the pseudogene TRBV3-2) and TRBJ2-1; D call uncertain. In germline, CDR1 is LGHDT, CDR2 YNNKEL (reference sequence). With 1 base removed from V and 3 bases from J, the gap between germline ends came to 7 bases. The CDR3 has 14 amino acids. The CDR3 DNA sequence: TGTGCCAGCAGCCAAGCCCCAAACTACAATGAGCAGTTCTTC. Translation gives CASSQAPNYNEQFF.

This clone was observed a handful of times. This chain connects TRBV28 to TRBJ2-1; 10 nucleotides agree with TRBD2. In germline, CDR1 is MDHEN, CDR2 SYDVKM. The CDR3 sequence is 14 residues long. V was clipped by 3 bases and J by 9 bases; unmatched bases: 5. The CDR3 loop is CASSFPSGRGEQFF. The CDR3 nucleotides read TGTGCCAGCAGTTTCCCGAGCGGGAGGGGTGAGCAGTTCTTC.